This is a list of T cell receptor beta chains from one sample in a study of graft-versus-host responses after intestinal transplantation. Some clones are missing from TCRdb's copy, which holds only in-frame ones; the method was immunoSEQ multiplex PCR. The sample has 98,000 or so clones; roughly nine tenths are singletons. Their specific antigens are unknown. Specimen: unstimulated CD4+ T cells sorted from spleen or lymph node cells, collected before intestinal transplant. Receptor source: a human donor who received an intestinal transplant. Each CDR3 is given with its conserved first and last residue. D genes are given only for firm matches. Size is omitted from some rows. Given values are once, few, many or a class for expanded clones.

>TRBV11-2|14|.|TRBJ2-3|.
CASSLRQGTDTQYF
TGTGCCAGCAGCCTTAGACAGGGCACAGATACGCAGTATTTT
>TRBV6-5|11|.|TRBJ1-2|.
CASSYGGGYTF
TGTGCCAGCAGTTACGGGGGTGGCTACACCTTC
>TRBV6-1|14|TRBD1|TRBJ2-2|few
CASSGQGYTGELFF
TGTGCCAGCAGTGGACAGGGCTATACCGGGGAGCTGTTTTTT
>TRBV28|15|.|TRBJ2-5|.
CASSRGTQSGETQYF
TGTGCCAGCAGTCGAGGGACGCAATCCGGGGAGACCCAGTACTTC
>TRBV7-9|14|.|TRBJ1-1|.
CASSEITHVHGAFF
TGTGCCAGCAGCGAAATAACGCATGTCCACGGAGCTTTCTTT
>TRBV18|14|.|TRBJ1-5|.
CASSGGIGNQPQHF
TGTGCCAGCTCTGGAGGTATAGGCAATCAGCCCCAGCATTTT
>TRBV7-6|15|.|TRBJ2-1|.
CASSLVPVQGNEQFF
TGTGCCAGCAGCTTAGTTCCTGTCCAGGGCAATGAGCAGTTCTTC
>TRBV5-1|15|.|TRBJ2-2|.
CASRSGGGLVGELFF
TGCGCCAGCAGGTCCGGCGGCGGACTCGTCGGGGAGCTGTTTTTT
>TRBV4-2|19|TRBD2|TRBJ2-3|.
CASSQRPLAGQTSTDTQYF
TGTGCCAGCAGCCAAAGACCCCTAGCGGGGCAAACTAGCACAGATACGCAGTATTTT
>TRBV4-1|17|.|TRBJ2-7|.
CASSQSVGIGSGDEQYF
TGCGCCAGCAGCCAAAGCGTGGGGATTGGAAGTGGCGACGAGCAGTACTTC
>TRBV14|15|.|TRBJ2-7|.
CASSPRTTVWGEQYF
TGTGCCAGCAGCCCTCGGACCACCGTTTGGGGCGAGCAGTACTTC
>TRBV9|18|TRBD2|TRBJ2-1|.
CASSEGLAELPSYNEQFF
TGTGCCAGCAGCGAAGGACTAGCGGAATTACCATCCTACAATGAGCAGTTCTTC
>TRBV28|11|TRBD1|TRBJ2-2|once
CATKLQGWLFF
TGTGCCACTAAATTACAGGGGTGGTTGTTTTTT
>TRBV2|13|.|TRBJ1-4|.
CASQTGGDEKLFF
TGTGCCAGCCAGACAGGAGGGGATGAAAAACTGTTTTTT
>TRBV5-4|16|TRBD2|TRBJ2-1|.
CASNPGLAGLYNEQFF
TGTGCCAGCAACCCGGGACTAGCGGGCTTATACAATGAGCAGTTCTTC
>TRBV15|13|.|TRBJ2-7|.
CATSSRSFDEQYF
TGTGCCACCAGCAGTCGTAGCTTCGACGAGCAGTACTTC
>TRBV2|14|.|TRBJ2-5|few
CASSLGLQGETQYF
TGTGCCAGCAGCCTCGGACTACAGGGGGAGACCCAGTACTTC
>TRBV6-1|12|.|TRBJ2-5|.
CASTPGQETQYF
TGTGCCAGCACTCCGGGACAAGAGACCCAGTACTTC
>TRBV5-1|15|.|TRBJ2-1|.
CASSLVGDSYNEQFF
TGCGCCAGCAGCTTGGTGGGCGACTCCTACAATGAGCAGTTCTTC
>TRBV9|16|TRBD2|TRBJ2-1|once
CASSVSTSGGPDEQFF
TGTGCCAGCAGCGTAAGTACTAGCGGAGGACCCGATGAGCAGTTCTTC
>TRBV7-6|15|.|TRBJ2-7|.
CASSLDDNPNYEQYF
TGTGCCAGCAGCTTAGATGATAATCCTAACTACGAGCAGTACTTC
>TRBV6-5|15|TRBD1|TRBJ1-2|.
CASSSNPTGFGGYTF
TGTGCCAGCAGTTCGAATCCGACAGGGTTTGGAGGCTACACCTTC
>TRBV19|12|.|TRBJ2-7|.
CASPDCRYEQYF
TGTGCCAGCCCGGACTGCCGGTACGAGCAGTACTTC
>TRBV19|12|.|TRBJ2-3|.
CASSIVADTQYF
TGTGCCAGTAGTATAGTCGCGGATACGCAGTATTTT
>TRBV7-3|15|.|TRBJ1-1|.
CASSSGDDLNTEAFF
TGTGCCAGCAGCTCCGGAGACGACCTGAACACTGAAGCTTTCTTT
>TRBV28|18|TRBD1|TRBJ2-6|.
CASSLMGQGPSGANVLTF
TGTGCCAGCAGTTTAATGGGACAGGGCCCTTCTGGGGCCAACGTCCTGACTTTC
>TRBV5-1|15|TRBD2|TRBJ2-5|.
CASSLDMTSGGTQYF
TGCGCCAGCAGCTTGGACATGACTAGCGGGGGGACCCAGTACTTC
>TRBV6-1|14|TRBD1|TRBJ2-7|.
CASSPTGVRYEQYF
TGTGCCAGCAGTCCCACAGGGGTTCGCTACGAGCAGTACTTC
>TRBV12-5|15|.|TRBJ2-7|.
CASGFYLGGGYEQYF
TGTGCTAGTGGTTTTTACCTGGGAGGCGGCTACGAGCAGTACTTC
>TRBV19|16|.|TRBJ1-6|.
CASSMAPTGNNSPLHF
TGTGCCAGTAGTATGGCCCCCACAGGGAATAATTCACCCCTCCACTTT
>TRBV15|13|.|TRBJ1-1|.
CATSSRGNTEAFF
TGTGCCACCAGCAGTCGGGGGAACACTGAAGCTTTCTTT
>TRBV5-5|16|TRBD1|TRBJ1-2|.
CASSIGTAEGRYGYTF
TGTGCCAGCAGCATCGGGACAGCAGAGGGTCGGTATGGCTACACCTTC
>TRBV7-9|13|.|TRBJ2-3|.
CASSPPSVDTQYF
TGTGCCAGCAGCCCCCCTAGCGTCGATACGCAGTATTTT
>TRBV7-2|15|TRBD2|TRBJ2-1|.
CASSLGGRAYNEQFF
TGTGCCAGCAGCTTAGGAGGGAGGGCCTACAATGAGCAGTTCTTC
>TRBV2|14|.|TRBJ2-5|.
CASSERTVKETQYF
TGTGCCAGCAGTGAAAGGACGGTGAAAGAGACCCAGTACTTC
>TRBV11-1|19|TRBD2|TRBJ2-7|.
CASSLVWPWFCLGGYEQYF
TGTGCCAGCAGCTTAGTCTGGCCCTGGTTTTGTCTGGGAGGGTACGAGCAGTACTTC
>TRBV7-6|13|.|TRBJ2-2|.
CASSQPSAGELFF
TGTGCCAGCAGCCAACCTAGCGCCGGGGAGCTGTTTTTT
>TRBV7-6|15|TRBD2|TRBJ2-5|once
CASSSWTSGSETQYF
TGTGCCAGCAGCTCTTGGACTAGCGGGAGTGAGACCCAGTACTTC
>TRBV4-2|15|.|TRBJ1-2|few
CASSPRELGNYGYTF
TGTGCCAGCAGCCCGCGCGAACTGGGAAACTATGGCTACACCTTC
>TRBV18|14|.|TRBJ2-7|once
CASSPPRFPYEQYF
TGTGCCAGCTCACCACCAAGGTTCCCCTACGAGCAGTACTTC
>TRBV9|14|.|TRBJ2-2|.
CASSVQSETGELFF
TGTGCCAGCAGCGTACAATCGGAGACCGGGGAGCTGTTTTTT
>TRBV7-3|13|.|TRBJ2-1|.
CASSWRWGNEQFF
TGTGCCAGCAGCTGGCGGTGGGGCAATGAGCAGTTCTTC
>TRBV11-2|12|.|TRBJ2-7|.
CASSPVVAEQYF
TGTGCCAGCAGCCCAGTTGTTGCCGAGCAGTACTTC
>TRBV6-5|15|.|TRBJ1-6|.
CASSRESSYNSPLHF
TGTGCCAGCAGTCGTGAGAGCTCCTATAATTCACCCCTCCACTTT
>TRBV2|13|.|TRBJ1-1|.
CASTASMNTEAFF
TGTGCCAGCACGGCCAGCATGAACACTGAAGCTTTCTTT
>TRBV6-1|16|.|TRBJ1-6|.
CASSDAGGGNNSPLHF
TGTGCCAGCAGTGACGCCGGGGGGGGGAATAATTCACCCCTCCACTTT
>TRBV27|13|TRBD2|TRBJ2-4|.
CATRGGAKNIQYF
TGTGCCACACGGGGGGGAGCCAAAAACATTCAGTACTTC
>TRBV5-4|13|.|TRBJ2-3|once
CASGVALGDTQYF
TGTGCCAGCGGGGTCGCATTAGGCGATACGCAGTATTTT
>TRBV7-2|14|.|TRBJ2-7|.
CASSLWTGSSEQYF
TGTGCCAGCAGCCTCTGGACTGGGTCGTCCGAGCAGTACTTC
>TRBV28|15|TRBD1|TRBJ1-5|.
CAGSLAGQINQPQHF
TGTGCCGGCAGTTTAGCGGGACAGATAAATCAGCCCCAGCATTTT
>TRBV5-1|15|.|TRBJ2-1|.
CASSFGTPSEGEQFF
TGCGCCAGCAGCTTTGGGACACCTAGCGAAGGTGAGCAGTTCTTC
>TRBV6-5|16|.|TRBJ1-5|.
CASSFGGPHSNQPQHF
TGTGCCAGCAGTTTTGGGGGCCCGCATAGCAATCAGCCCCAGCATTTT
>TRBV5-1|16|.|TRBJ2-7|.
CASSLLWGPGSYEQYF
TGCGCCAGCAGCTTACTTTGGGGACCGGGATCCTACGAGCAGTACTTC